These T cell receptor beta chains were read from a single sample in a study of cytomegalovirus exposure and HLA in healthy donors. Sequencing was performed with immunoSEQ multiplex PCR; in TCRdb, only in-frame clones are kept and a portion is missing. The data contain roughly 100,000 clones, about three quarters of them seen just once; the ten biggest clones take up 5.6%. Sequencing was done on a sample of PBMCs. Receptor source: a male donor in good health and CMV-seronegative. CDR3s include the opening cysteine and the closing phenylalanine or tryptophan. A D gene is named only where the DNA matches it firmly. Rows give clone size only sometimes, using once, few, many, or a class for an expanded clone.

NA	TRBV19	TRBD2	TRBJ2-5	CASSIEGGETQYF	TGTGCCAGTAGTATAGAGGGGGGGGAGACCCAGTACTTC
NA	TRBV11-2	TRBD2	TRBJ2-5	CASSPSSGGNQETQYF	TGTGCCAGCAGCCCCTCGAGCGGGGGGAACCAAGAGACCCAGTACTTC
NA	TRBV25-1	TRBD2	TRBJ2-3	CASSAPSTAGITDTQYF	TGTGCCAGCAGCGCTCCGTCGACAGCGGGGATCACAGATACGCAGTATTTT
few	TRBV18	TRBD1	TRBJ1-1	CASSLQGADTEAFF	TGTGCCAGCTCACTTCAGGGGGCCGACACTGAAGCTTTCTTT
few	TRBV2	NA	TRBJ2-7	CASSFWAMHEQYF	TGTGCCAGCAGTTTTTGGGCTATGCACGAGCAGTACTTC
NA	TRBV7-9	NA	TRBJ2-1	CASSYGAPIGEQFF	TGTGCCAGCAGTTATGGGGCTCCGATCGGTGAGCAGTTCTTC
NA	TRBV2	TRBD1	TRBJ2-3	CASSRDRGTDTQYF	TGTGCCAGCAGCCGGGACAGGGGTACAGATACGCAGTATTTT
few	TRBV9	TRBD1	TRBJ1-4	CASSVARGALNEKLFF	TGTGCCAGCAGCGTAGCCAGGGGGGCACTTAATGAAAAACTGTTTTTT
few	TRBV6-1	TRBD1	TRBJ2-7	CASSQASGQIYEQYF	TGTGCCAGCAGCCAAGCCTCGGGACAGATCTACGAGCAGTACTTC
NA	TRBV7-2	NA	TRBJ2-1	CASSFYIRDEQFF	TGTGCCAGCAGCTTTTACATACGGGATGAGCAGTTCTTC
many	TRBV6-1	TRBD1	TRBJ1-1	CASSEYRGNTEAFF	TGTGCCAGCAGTGAATACAGGGGGAACACTGAAGCTTTCTTT
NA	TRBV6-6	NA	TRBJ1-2	CASRTGGDYGYTF	TGTGCCAGCAGGACGGGGGGGGACTATGGCTACACCTTC
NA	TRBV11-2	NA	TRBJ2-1	CASRGFSGRNEQFF	TGTGCCAGCCGCGGGTTTAGCGGCAGAAATGAGCAGTTCTTC
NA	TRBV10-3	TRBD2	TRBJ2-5	CASRGLADQETQYF	TGTGCCAGCAGGGGACTAGCGGATCAAGAGACCCAGTACTTC
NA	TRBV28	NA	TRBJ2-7	CASGARQTYEQYF	TGTGCCAGCGGCGCGAGACAGACCTACGAGCAGTACTTC
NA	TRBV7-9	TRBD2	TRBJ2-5	CASSSPTSGRAGQETQYF	TGTGCCAGCAGCTCCCCGACTAGCGGGAGGGCCGGTCAAGAGACCCAGTACTTC
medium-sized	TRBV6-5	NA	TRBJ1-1	CASSRYNTEAFF	TGTGCCAGCAGTCGTTATAACACTGAAGCTTTCTTT
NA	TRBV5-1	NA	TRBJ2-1	CASSLEGGKFF	TGCGCCAGCAGCTTGGAGGGCGGGAAGTTCTTC
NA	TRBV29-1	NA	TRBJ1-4	CSVEMGGEKLFF	TGCAGCGTTGAGATGGGGGGGGAAAAACTGTTTTTT
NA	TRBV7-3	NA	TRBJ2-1	CASSSSLGELNEQFF	TGTGCCAGCAGCTCCTCCCTGGGAGAGCTCAATGAGCAGTTCTTC
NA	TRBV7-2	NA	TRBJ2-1	CGGCYQDEQFF	TGTGGAGGGTGCTATCAGGATGAGCAGTTCTTC
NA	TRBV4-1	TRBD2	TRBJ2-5	CASSSGKLAETQYF	TGCGCCAGCAGCTCCGGTAAACTAGCGGAGACCCAGTACTTC
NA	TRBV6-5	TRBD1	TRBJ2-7	CASRAPGQLSSVQYF	TGTGCCAGCAGGGCCCCGGGACAGCTCAGTTCGGTGCAGTACTTC
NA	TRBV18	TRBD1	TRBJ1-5	CASSPGTGGNQPQHF	TGTGCCAGCTCACCCGGGACAGGGGGCAATCAGCCCCAGCATTTT
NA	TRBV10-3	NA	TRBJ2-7	CAISGSSIPLEQYF	TGTGCCATCAGTGGATCTAGTATCCCCCTCGAGCAGTACTTC
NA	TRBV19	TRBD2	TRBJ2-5	CASSDAGARETQYF	TGTGCCAGTAGTGATGCGGGAGCCCGCGAGACCCAGTACTTC
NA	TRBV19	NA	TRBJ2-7	CASSIVLQVRTYEQYF	TGTGCCAGTAGTATAGTCCTGCAGGTCAGAACCTACGAGCAGTACTTC
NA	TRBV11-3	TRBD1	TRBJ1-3	CASSPTGTASSGNTIYF	TGTGCCAGCAGCCCGACGGGGACAGCAAGCTCTGGAAACACCATATATTTT
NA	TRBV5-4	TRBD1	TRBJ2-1	CASSPAPGQIYNEQFF	TGTGCCAGCAGCCCGGCCCCGGGACAGATCTACAATGAGCAGTTCTTC
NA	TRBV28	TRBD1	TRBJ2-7	CASRRVWGGRDRGTYEQYF	TGTGCCAGCAGGAGAGTTTGGGGGGGCCGGGACAGGGGAACCTACGAGCAGTACTTC